The subject of this entry is one TCR beta chain. Its specificity is not known. Sequencing used cDNA as its template, made by extracting RNA and reverse transcribing it. Profiled with immunoSEQ multiplex PCR; TCRdb holds only in-frame clones, not every one. The repertoire holds 170,000 or so clones, with roughly 53% as singletons. This sample's treatment: oral pan-JAK inhibitor, 5-10 mg twice daily. V was clipped by 5 bases and J by 10 bases; unmatched bases: 4. The CDR3 has 13 residues. Germline CDR1 and CDR2: SGHVS and FQNEAQ. This sample stems from a study of CD8+ T cells in alopecia areata. Study outcomes and limitations: Mouse data revealed clearer TCR sharing than patient data did, a gap possibly tied to HLA.

This clonotype was sampled from a human donor with alopecia areata. The input for sequencing was CD8+ T cells sorted from blood, taken at week 24, from a patient treated with tofacitinib. V gene TRBV7-8 combines with J gene TRBJ2-1; 11 bases are shared with TRBD2. The CDR3 nucleotides read TGTGCCAGCAGCCCGGGACTAGCGGACGAGCAGTTCTTC. This encodes CASSPGLADEQFF. The entire variable domain, with the rest obtained from reference TRBV7-8 and TRBJ2-1, is as follows: GAGVSQSPRYKVAKRGQDVALRCDPISGHVSLFWYQQALGQGPEFLTYFQNEAQLDKSGLPSDRFFAERPEGSVSTLKIQRTQQEDSAVYLCASSPGLADEQFFGPGTRLTVL.